Following are 27 T cell receptor beta chains from one sample sequenced in a study of blood T cell repertoires in COVID-19. TCRdb's table, derived via immunoSEQ multiplex PCR, lists solely in-frame clones and lacks some. In the table there are approximately 240,000 clones, around nine tenths of which are singletons. Sequencing was performed on peripheral blood. The receptors come from a man under 40 with COVID-19, enrolled during active disease.

This chain connects TRBV10-3 to TRBJ1-4; no firm D call. CDR3 length: 17 residues. From germline, CDR1 is ENHRY and CDR2 SYGVKD. Trimming left V 2 bases short and J 0 bases short, with 13 bases between. CDR3: CAISEIFGTATNEKLFF. The CDR3 DNA reads TGTGCCATCAGTGAGATATTCGGTACAGCAACTAATGAAAAACTGTTTTTT.

The chain combines TRBV19 with TRBJ2-2; 8 bases are shared with TRBD1. This CDR3 has 16 amino acids. Germline V gene data show CDR1 as LNHDA and CDR2 as SQIVND (reference sequence). V shed 9 bases, J shed 1 base, and the junction held 10 bases outside the gene matches. The CDR3 DNA is TGTGCCAGCGCCCTATTTGGACAGGGGAACACCGGGGAGCTGTTTTTT. Residues: CASALFGQGNTGELFF.

V gene TRBV13 combines with J gene TRBJ1-1; TRBD1 matches 8 bases. Germline V CDR1 and CDR2: PRHDT, FYEKMQ (reference sequence). The CDR3 sequence is 18 residues long. J lost 0 bases, V lost 5 bases, and 14 bases had no gene match. The DNA for the CDR3 is TGTGCCAGCAGCACCTCCACAGGGGGGTCAAAGATGAACACTGAAGCTTTCTTT. This encodes CASSTSTGGSKMNTEAFF.

As to this clone: Other DNA sequences in the sample encode the same CDR3. This chain joins TRBV10-3 and TRBJ1-5; 8 nucleotides align to TRBD1. The V gene end was trimmed by 5 bases and the J gene end by 1 base; junction bases not matched to a gene: 1. Germline V CDR1 and CDR2: ENHRY, SYGVKD. This CDR3 spans 14 amino acids. CDR3 DNA sequence: TGTGCCATCAGTCGACAGGGGAGCAATCAGCCCCAGCATTTT. Protein product: CAISRQGSNQPQHF.

V and J are TRBV7-6 and TRBJ1-3; 8 nucleotides match TRBD1. J was trimmed by 4 bases and V by 3 bases; bases with no gene match: 5. CDR1 and CDR2 from the germline V gene are SGHVS and FNYEAQ. The CDR3 runs 15 residues. DNA of the CDR3: TGTGCCAGCAGCTTTGTACAGGGGGACGGAAACACCATATATTTT. Translated, it gives CASSFVQGDGNTIYF.

This chain joins TRBV7-4 and TRBJ1-3, with 11 positions matching TRBD1. V lost 2 bases, J lost 3 bases, and 6 bases stayed unmatched. Germline values: CDR1 SGHVT, CDR2 SQSDAQ. The CDR3 runs 17 residues. The DNA of the CDR3 is TGTGCCAGCAGCTTAACGGTGGACAGGGGGCTTGGAAACACCATATATTTT. This translates into CASSLTVDRGLGNTIYF.

This clone has only one observation. The chain couples TRBV29-1 to TRBJ1-2, with D perhaps matching TRBD1 (6 bases). Germline CDR1 is SQVTM and CDR2 is ANQGSEA. The CDR3 is 15 residues long. Trimming pared 5 bases from V and 1 base from J, leaving 17 bases between. CDR3 sequence reads: CSVKGGGTVNYGYTF. The CDR3 region has the DNA TGCAGCGTTAAAGGGGGAGGGACGGTTAACTATGGCTACACCTTC.

The J gene is TRBJ1-1, the V gene TRBV11-3, with D tentatively TRBD1 (6 bases). Trimming took off 1 base at V and 4 bases at J, with 13 bases between the two ends. Germline values: CDR1 SGHNT, CDR2 YENEEA. This CDR3 contains 15 residues. The CDR3 here is CASSLGPGEGTEAFF. DNA of the CDR3: TGTGCCAGCAGCTTAGGTCCAGGGGAGGGCACTGAAGCTTTCTTT.

This rearrangement joins TRBV15 to TRBJ1-5, with TRBD1 matching 8 bases. CDR3 length: 15 residues. Germline values: CDR1 LNHNV, CDR2 YYDKDF (reference sequence). The V and J ends lost 0 bases and 6 bases, in that order; junction bases with no gene match: 4. The CDR3 DNA follows: TGTGCCACCAGCAGAGAACAGGGGGTAGCTCAGCCCCAGCATTTT. Residues: CATSREQGVAQPQHF. The whole variable domain, filled in from reference TRBV15 and TRBJ1-5, reads DAMVIQNPRYQVTQFGKPVTLSCSQTLNHNVMYWYQQKSSQAPKLLFHYYDKDFNNEADTPDNFQSRRPNTSFCFLDIRSPGLGDTAMYLCATSREQGVAQPQHFGDGTRLSIL.

The chain couples TRBV19 to TRBJ2-2; the match to TRBD1 covers 8 bases. CDR3 length: 14 amino acids. CDR1 is LNHDA and CDR2 is SQIVND in the germline V gene (reference sequence). With 5 bases clipped from V and 4 bases from J, the junction kept 3 bases outside the gene matches. As DNA, the CDR3 is TGTGCCAGTAGTTGGGGACAGGTCACCGGGGAGCTGTTTTTT. Protein sequence: CASSWGQVTGELFF.

J is TRBJ1-4 and V is TRBV5-4, with TRBD1 matching 9 bases. The ends lost 4 bases at V and 6 bases at J; junction bases unmatched: 1. CDR1 is SGHNT, CDR2 YYREEE, per germline (reference sequence). The CDR3 length is 13 residues. CDR3 sequence (DNA): TGTGCCAGCAGCCGGGACAGGGATGAAAAACTGTTTTTT. Translation: CASSRDRDEKLFF.

The count of this clone is one. The rearrangement joins TRBV10-1 to TRBJ1-2, with D perhaps matching TRBD1 (5 bases). The CDR3 has 11 residues. The germline V gene has CDR1 WNHNN and CDR2 SYGVQD (reference sequence). For the CDR3, the DNA is TGCTCCCGGGGAGGGACGGCTGGCTACACCTTC. Encoded protein: CSRGGTAGYTF.

V is TRBV11-2 and J is TRBJ2-1; TRBD2 agrees at 12 bases. Germline CDR1 SGHAT, CDR2 FQNNGV. V was pared by 5 bases and J by 3 bases, with 5 bases of the junction left unmatched. CDR3 length: 16 amino acids. DNA for the CDR3: TGTGCCAGCAGCGCGGGGACTAGCGGGTACTACAATGAGCAGTTCTTC. Its translation is CASSAGTSGYYNEQFF.

The rearrangement joins TRBV6-2 or TRBV6-3 to TRBJ1-6, with D possibly TRBD1 on 5 matching bases. The ends were cut back, 5 bases at V and 3 bases at J, with 11 bases in the middle. Germline assignment: CDR1 MNHEY and CDR2 SVGEGT. The CDR3 runs to 15 residues. The DNA for the CDR3 is TGTGCCAGCAGTGACGTTAGGGGCTATAATTCACCCCTCCACTTT. This encodes CASSDVRGYNSPLHF.

This clone was observed a single time. The rearrangement joins TRBV13 to TRBJ1-2; 7 nucleotides agree with TRBD1. The CDR3 runs to 16 residues. Germline loops: CDR1 PRHDT, CDR2 FYEKMQ (reference sequence). V lost 2 bases, J lost 4 bases, and 10 bases stayed unmatched. The CDR3 protein is CASSLKGAGDGYGYTF. The CDR3 DNA reads TGTGCCAGCAGCTTAAAGGGGGCAGGGGACGGCTATGGCTACACCTTC. Full variable domain (remainder filled in from reference TRBV13 and TRBJ1-2): AAGVIQSPRHLIKEKRETATLKCYPIPRHDTVYWYQQGPGQDPQFLISFYEKMQSDKGSIPDRFSAQQFSDYHSELNMSSLELGDSALYFCASSLKGAGDGYGYTFGSGTRLTVV.

This CDR3 reads CASSLNAAGGAHEQFF. DNA for the CDR3: TGTGCCAGCAGCTTGAACGCGGCGGGGGGGGCACACGAGCAGTTCTTC. The rearrangement links TRBV5-6 to TRBJ2-1; TRBD2 aligns across 9 bases. The germline V gene encodes CDR1 SGHDT and CDR2 YYEEEE. V was pared by 1 base and J by 10 bases, with 12 bases of the junction left unmatched. The CDR3 sequence is 16 residues long.

This chain uses TRBV15 with TRBJ1-5; 8 bases map to TRBD1. The CDR3 consists of 14 residues. The V gene's germline CDR1 is LNHNV and CDR2 YYDKDF (reference sequence). Trimming cost V 6 bases and J 6 bases; bases outside gene matches: 7. CDR3 sequence: CATSTSGGVQPQHF. CDR3 DNA sequence: TGTGCCACCAGTACCTCAGGGGGCGTTCAGCCCCAGCATTTT.

The chain couples TRBV7-7 to TRBJ2-2; 9 bases agree with TRBD1. With 2 bases clipped from V and 6 bases from J, the junction kept 7 bases outside the gene matches. The CDR3 contains 16 residues. Germline V gives CDR1 SSHAT, CDR2 FNYEAQ (reference sequence). As DNA, the CDR3 is TGTGCCAGCAGCTTAAGAGAGACAGGGGGTCCCGGGGAGCTGTTTTTT. This codes for CASSLRETGGPGELFF.

The chain links TRBV19 to TRBJ1-2, with 10 bases aligning to TRBD1. Losses at the gene ends were 7 bases for V and 7 bases for J; bases not matched to a gene: 6. From germline, CDR1 is LNHDA and CDR2 SQIVND (reference sequence). The CDR3 is 13 amino acids. In DNA, the CDR3 is TGTGCCAGTAATGACAGGGGGCGAGGTGGCTACACCTTC. Protein product: CASNDRGRGGYTF.

The V gene is TRBV5-1, the J gene TRBJ2-3, with a weak D call TRBD2 (6 bases). Germline V gene sequence: CDR1 SGHRS, CDR2 YFSETQ. Trimming took 5 bases from V and 0 from J, leaving 13 bases between them. This CDR3 has 15 residues. The DNA of the CDR3 is TGCGCCAGCAGTCGTAGCGGTCCGAGCACAGATACGCAGTATTTT. Amino acid sequence: CASSRSGPSTDTQYF.

The chain recombines TRBV6-5 with TRBJ2-3, with 11 bases matching TRBD1. Germline-derived CDR1 and CDR2 are MNHEY and SVGAGI. J gave up 4 bases and V 4 bases, and 4 bases lay outside the gene matches. CDR3 size: 15 residues. The CDR3 is CASSWDRGVADTQYF. The CDR3 bases are TGTGCCAGCAGTTGGGACAGGGGGGTCGCAGATACGCAGTATTTT.

V is TRBV6-6 and J is TRBJ1-2; 7 bases agree with TRBD1. Germline V gene lookup returns CDR1 MNHNY and CDR2 SVGAGI (reference sequence). V trimming: 6 bases; J trimming: 6 bases; junction bases outside the gene matches: 10. The CDR3 is 14 residues long. This chain's CDR3 is CASSPDRVRDGYTF. CDR3 bases: TGTGCCAGCAGCCCTGACAGGGTGAGGGATGGCTACACCTTC.

The rearrangement joins TRBV5-4 to TRBJ1-3; D remains ambiguous. Germline V CDR1 and CDR2: SGHNT, YYREEE (reference sequence). The CDR3 totals 15 residues. Trimming shortened V by 3 bases and J by 0 bases, and 10 bases separated the two germline ends. Written as DNA, the CDR3 is TGTGCCAGCAGCTCCCAGTCTCTCTCTGGAAACACCATATATTTT. Translated: CASSSQSLSGNTIYF.

This sequence joins TRBV7-2 and TRBJ2-5; TRBD1 matches 9 bases. Germline V gene data show CDR1 as SGHTA and CDR2 as FQGNSA. J gave up 3 bases and V 4 bases, and 0 bases lay outside the gene matches. The CDR3 spans 13 residues. The CDR3: CASSWDREETQYF. DNA for the CDR3: TGTGCCAGCAGCTGGGACAGGGAAGAGACCCAGTACTTC.

DNA for the CDR3: TGTGCCTGGAGTTCGGGAGGGGCACAAAGTCCCACGGGAGGCTACACCTTC. As protein: CAWSSGGAQSPTGGYTF. This chain links TRBV30 with TRBJ1-2; possible D gene TRBD1, 5 bases. The CDR3 has 17 amino acids. Germline V gene sequence: CDR1 GTSNPN, CDR2 SVGIG (reference sequence). The V gene lost 2 bases and the J gene lost 8 bases, with 27 bases spanning the gap. The full variable domain, its missing parts supplied by reference TRBV30 and TRBJ1-2, is SQTIHQWPATLVQPVGSPLSLECTVEGTSNPNLYWYRQAAGRGLQLLFYSVGIGQISSEVPQNLSASRPQDRQFILSSKKLLLSDSGFYLCAWSSGGAQSPTGGYTFGSGTRLTVV.

The chain uses TRBV6-5 and TRBJ1-3; D is uncertain. V lost 0 bases and J 4 bases, leaving 10 bases between the germline ends. Per the germline V gene, CDR1 is MNHEY and CDR2 is SVGAGI. The CDR3 runs 15 residues. CDR3 in amino acids: CASSYSTRAGNTIYF. The CDR3 coding sequence is TGTGCCAGCAGTTACTCGACGAGGGCCGGAAACACCATATATTTT.

The genes are TRBV3-1 (or the pseudogene TRBV3-2) and TRBJ1-3, with D tentatively TRBD1 (5 bases). The V end lost 2 bases, the J end lost 3 bases, and 17 bases lay between the germline ends. Germline V gene data show CDR1 as LGHDT and CDR2 as YNNKEL (reference sequence). The CDR3 sequence is 17 residues long. The CDR3, as DNA: TGTGCCAGCAGCCAACTAACCGGGCAGGGTGATGGAAACACCATATATTTT. As protein: CASSQLTGQGDGNTIYF.